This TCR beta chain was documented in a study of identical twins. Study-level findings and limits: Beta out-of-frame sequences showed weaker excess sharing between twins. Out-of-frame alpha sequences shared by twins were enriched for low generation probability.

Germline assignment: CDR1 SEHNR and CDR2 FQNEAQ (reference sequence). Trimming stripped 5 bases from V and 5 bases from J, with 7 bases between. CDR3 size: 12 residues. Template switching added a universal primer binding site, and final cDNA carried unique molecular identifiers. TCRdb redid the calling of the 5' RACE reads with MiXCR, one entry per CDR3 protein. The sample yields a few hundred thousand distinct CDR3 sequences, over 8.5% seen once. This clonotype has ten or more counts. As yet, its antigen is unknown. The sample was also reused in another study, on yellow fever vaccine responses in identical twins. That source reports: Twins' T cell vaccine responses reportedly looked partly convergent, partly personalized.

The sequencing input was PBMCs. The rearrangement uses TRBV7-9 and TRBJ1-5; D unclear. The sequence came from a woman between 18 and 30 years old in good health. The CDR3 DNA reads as TGTGCCAGCAGCCTAATGGATCAGCCCCAGCATTTT. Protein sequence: CASSLMDQPQHF. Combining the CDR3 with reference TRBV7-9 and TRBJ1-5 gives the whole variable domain DTGVSQNPRHKITKRGQNVTFRCDPISEHNRLYWYRQTLGQGPEFLTYFQNEAQLEKSRLLSDRFSAERPKGSFSTLEIQRTEQGDSAMYLCASSLMDQPQHFGDGTRLSIL.